This is a list of T cell receptor beta chains from one sample in a study of cytomegalovirus exposure and HLA in healthy donors. Libraries were prepared by immunoSEQ multiplex PCR; TCRdb keeps only in-frame clonotypes and omits some of them. Here the sample spans 60,000 or so clones, around 77% being singletons. The sequenced material came from PBMCs. These receptors all stem from a woman aged 40 to 50 in good health and CMV-seropositive. Each CDR3 is given with its conserved first and last residue. The order of the fields is clone size, J gene, D gene, V gene, CDR3 DNA, CDR3 protein. D genes are given only for firm matches. Size is stated for part of the rows, as once, few or many counts, or as a class when the clone is expanded.

clone size: NA
J gene: TRBJ1-1
D gene: NA
V gene: TRBV7-9
CDR3 DNA: TGTGCCAGCAGTTCACGACAGACAGACACTGAAGCTTTCTTT
CDR3 protein: CASSSRQTDTEAFF

clone size: NA
J gene: TRBJ1-6
D gene: NA
V gene: TRBV5-1
CDR3 DNA: TGCGCCAGCAGCCTGGACAGTCAAGATTCACCCCTCCACTTT
CDR3 protein: CASSLDSQDSPLHF

clone size: NA
J gene: TRBJ1-2
D gene: NA
V gene: TRBV29-1
CDR3 DNA: TGCAGCGTTGAAGAAAGAGGCTTTCGCTATGGCTACACCTTC
CDR3 protein: CSVEERGFRYGYTF

clone size: NA
J gene: TRBJ2-3
D gene: NA
V gene: TRBV28
CDR3 DNA: TGTGCCAGCACTCACCCGAGAGGTAGCGGAACCGCTGTGTGGGGTGATACGCAGTATTTT
CDR3 protein: CASTHPRGSGTAVWGDTQYF

clone size: NA
J gene: TRBJ1-2
D gene: TRBD1
V gene: TRBV2
CDR3 DNA: TGTGCCAGCACCCCGACAGGGGGGTATGGCTACACCTTC
CDR3 protein: CASTPTGGYGYTF

clone size: NA
J gene: TRBJ2-7
D gene: NA
V gene: TRBV7-8
CDR3 DNA: TGTGCCAGCGGTTACAGACAGGCCTCCTACGAGCAGTACTTC
CDR3 protein: CASGYRQASYEQYF

clone size: NA
J gene: TRBJ1-1
D gene: NA
V gene: TRBV5-6
CDR3 DNA: TGTGCCAGCCTTGGACAGCTAGGGGCGAACACTGAAGCTTTCTTT
CDR3 protein: CASLGQLGANTEAFF

clone size: NA
J gene: TRBJ2-7
D gene: NA
V gene: TRBV11-2
CDR3 DNA: TGTGCCAGCAGCTTCCACAGTTCCTACGAGCAGTACTTC
CDR3 protein: CASSFHSSYEQYF

clone size: NA
J gene: TRBJ1-1
D gene: TRBD1
V gene: TRBV5-5
CDR3 DNA: TGTGCCAGCAGCTTCCAGCCGGGACAGAAGGCTTTCTTT
CDR3 protein: CASSFQPGQKAFF

clone size: NA
J gene: TRBJ2-5
D gene: TRBD1
V gene: TRBV5-1
CDR3 DNA: TGCGCCAGCAGCTTGTGGGTATCTTCAGGGGGAATGCAAGAGACCCAGTACTTC
CDR3 protein: CASSLWVSSGGMQETQYF

clone size: once
J gene: TRBJ2-3
D gene: TRBD2
V gene: TRBV19
CDR3 DNA: TGTGCCAGTAGTATACTAGCGGGGGGGCAAGATACGCAGTATTTT
CDR3 protein: CASSILAGGQDTQYF

clone size: once
J gene: TRBJ2-7
D gene: TRBD1
V gene: TRBV2
CDR3 DNA: TGTGCCAGCAGCCCAGACAGGGGGCGAAAGACCGAGCAGTACTTC
CDR3 protein: CASSPDRGRKTEQYF

clone size: once
J gene: TRBJ1-2
D gene: NA
V gene: TRBV15
CDR3 DNA: TGTGCCACCAGCAGAGATCTTGGTGCTAGCTATGGCTACACCTTC
CDR3 protein: CATSRDLGASYGYTF

clone size: few
J gene: TRBJ1-3
D gene: NA
V gene: TRBV18
CDR3 DNA: TGTGCCAGCTCACCCGTGGGGGGAACTCCTGGAAACACCATATATTTT
CDR3 protein: CASSPVGGTPGNTIYF

clone size: NA
J gene: TRBJ1-5
D gene: NA
V gene: TRBV7-2
CDR3 DNA: TGTGCCAGCAGCTTAGCTCCCGAGGTGAGCAATCAGCCCCAGCATTTT
CDR3 protein: CASSLAPEVSNQPQHF

clone size: NA
J gene: TRBJ1-4
D gene: NA
V gene: TRBV6-6
CDR3 DNA: TGTGCCAGCACTAAGGGGCGTGATGAAAAACTGTTTTTT
CDR3 protein: CASTKGRDEKLFF

clone size: NA
J gene: TRBJ1-6
D gene: TRBD1
V gene: TRBV2
CDR3 DNA: TGTGCCAGCGGGGCAGGGGACAGCTCCTATAATTCACCCCTCCACTTT
CDR3 protein: CASGAGDSSYNSPLHF

clone size: NA
J gene: TRBJ1-3
D gene: NA
V gene: TRBV11-2
CDR3 DNA: TGTGCCAGCAGCCAGGGTGTGCTGAGGGAGGGGGTCTCTGGAAACACCATATATTTT
CDR3 protein: CASSQGVLREGVSGNTIYF

clone size: NA
J gene: TRBJ2-2
D gene: TRBD1
V gene: TRBV27
CDR3 DNA: TGTGCCAGCAGTCCCCCCGGGACAGGGTTGACCGGGGAGCTGTTTTTT
CDR3 protein: CASSPPGTGLTGELFF

clone size: NA
J gene: TRBJ2-7
D gene: TRBD1
V gene: TRBV18
CDR3 DNA: TGTGCCAGCTCACCTGAGGGACAGCTCTACGAGCAGTACTTC
CDR3 protein: CASSPEGQLYEQYF

clone size: once
J gene: TRBJ2-3
D gene: TRBD2
V gene: TRBV2
CDR3 DNA: TGTGCCAGCCAGCGGGAGAGCACAGATACGCAGTATTTT
CDR3 protein: CASQRESTDTQYF

clone size: NA
J gene: TRBJ2-3
D gene: TRBD1
V gene: TRBV6-6
CDR3 DNA: TGTGCCAGCAGTTACGTACCCGGGACAGGGCTAGATACGCAGTATTTT
CDR3 protein: CASSYVPGTGLDTQYF

clone size: NA
J gene: TRBJ1-1
D gene: NA
V gene: TRBV29-1
CDR3 DNA: TGCAGCGTTCGGGTGGTAGAAGACGAAGCTTTCTTT
CDR3 protein: CSVRVVEDEAFF

clone size: NA
J gene: TRBJ2-1
D gene: TRBD2
V gene: TRBV7-9
CDR3 DNA: TGTTCCAGCAGCTTAGGTGGACTAGCGGGGGGAAATATCTACAATGAGCAGTTCTTC
CDR3 protein: CSSSLGGLAGGNIYNEQFF

clone size: NA
J gene: TRBJ2-2
D gene: NA
V gene: TRBV6-5
CDR3 DNA: TGTGCCAGCAGTTACCATAGGAGCGGGGAGCTGTTTTTT
CDR3 protein: CASSYHRSGELFF

clone size: NA
J gene: TRBJ2-3
D gene: NA
V gene: TRBV6-1
CDR3 DNA: TGTGCCAGCAGCCGGACTGGATCAGATACGCAGTATTTT
CDR3 protein: CASSRTGSDTQYF

clone size: NA
J gene: TRBJ1-2
D gene: NA
V gene: TRBV6-1
CDR3 DNA: TGTGCCAGCAGGAACCCCGGACAGCCGGTCTACACCTTC
CDR3 protein: CASRNPGQPVYTF

clone size: NA
J gene: TRBJ2-1
D gene: TRBD2
V gene: TRBV4-2
CDR3 DNA: TGTGCCAGCAGCCCGGGTGCGGGGGGGCCAAATGAGCAGTTCTTC
CDR3 protein: CASSPGAGGPNEQFF

clone size: NA
J gene: TRBJ1-2
D gene: NA
V gene: TRBV7-9
CDR3 DNA: TGTGCCAGCAGCGAAGAACACAGCCGCTATGGCTACACCTTC
CDR3 protein: CASSEEHSRYGYTF

clone size: NA
J gene: TRBJ1-4
D gene: NA
V gene: TRBV27
CDR3 DNA: TGTGCCAGCAGTTTAAACAGGGCTAATGAAAAACTGTTTTTT
CDR3 protein: CASSLNRANEKLFF

clone size: NA
J gene: TRBJ2-2
D gene: TRBD2
V gene: TRBV6-1
CDR3 DNA: TGTGCCAGCAGCGAAGAGGCGGGGGGCACCGGGGAGCTGTTTTTT
CDR3 protein: CASSEEAGGTGELFF

clone size: NA
J gene: TRBJ2-7
D gene: NA
V gene: TRBV4-1
CDR3 DNA: TGCGCCAGCAGCCAATGGCAGGGTCCCTACGAGCAGTACTTC
CDR3 protein: CASSQWQGPYEQYF